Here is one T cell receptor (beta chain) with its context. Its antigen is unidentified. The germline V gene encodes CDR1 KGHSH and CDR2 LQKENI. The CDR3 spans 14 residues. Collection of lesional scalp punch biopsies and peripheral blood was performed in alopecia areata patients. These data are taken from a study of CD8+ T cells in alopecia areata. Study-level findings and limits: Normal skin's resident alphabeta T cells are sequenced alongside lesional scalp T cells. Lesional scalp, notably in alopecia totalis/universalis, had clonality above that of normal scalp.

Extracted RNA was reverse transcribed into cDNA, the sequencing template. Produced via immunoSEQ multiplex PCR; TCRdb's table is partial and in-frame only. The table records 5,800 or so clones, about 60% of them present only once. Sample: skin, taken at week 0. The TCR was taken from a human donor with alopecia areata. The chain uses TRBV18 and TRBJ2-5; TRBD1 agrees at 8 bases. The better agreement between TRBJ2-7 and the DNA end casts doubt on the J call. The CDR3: CASSRTGSTYEQYF. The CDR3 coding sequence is TGTGCCAGCTCACGGACAGGGTCCACCTACGAGCAGTACTTC.